This T cell receptor beta chain is drawn from a study of blood T cell repertoires in COVID-19 (TCRdb year 2020). The study in broad terms: Samples from collaborators originated in the United States, Italy and Spain and spanned both the acute and convalescent phases of COVID-19. The prospective study material was composed of cDNA or gDNA derived from T cells, B-cell-depleted T cells, or PBMCs. Subjects who had been exposed to COVID-19, were actively infected with it, or had recovered from it provided the deeply sampled blood TCRbeta repertoires that made up the dataset. The repertoires were released in a freely available public database intended as a resource for research on the immune response to SARS-CoV-2. The samples were drawn from the first 160 participants of the ongoing ImmuneRACE study and from 1,254 subjects provided by 6 global collaborators. Sample metadata almost always included a de-identified subject ID, COVID-19 status, age in years and sex. Where HLA class I and class II types were available, the types were taken from metadata supplied by the sample provider, not from assay-based typing.

What the study reported, not specific to this receptor: How much clinical and demographic metadata was included differed by source and by participant, and the metadata was provided uncurated.

TCRbeta CDR3 regions were amplified from genomic DNA using the immunoSEQ Assay, a bias-controlled multiplex PCR. As for the original processing: The number of nucleated cells in each sample was estimated by amplification of reference gene primers within the assay. To quantify the absolute abundance of each unique TCRbeta CDR3 rearrangement, sequence reads were collapsed and filtered. For each sample, productive Simpson clonality was calculated as the square root of Simpson's diversity index across productive rearrangements. TCRdb obtained this table from immuneACCESS and retained in-frame rearrangements with V and J assigned. These tables miss some clones; where compared with another copy, unresolved V genes account for less than half of the shortfall, and the remainder is unexplained. The D gene and trimming were derived from the DNA, and the V and J assignments and clone size from that table. For this sample the table gives around 250,000 clones, of which about 87% were detected only once. Around 7.8% of the sample comes from the top ten.

From the cysteine up to the phenylalanine, the CDR3 has a length of 15 residues. Kept here is only the CDR3 DNA, which spans 45 bases and is read in frame from base 1. CDR1 and CDR2, per the germline V gene (reference sequence), are SEHNR and FQNEAQ. V is trimmed back by 1 base and J by 5 bases, and the junction contains 8 bases that no gene match accounts for. Each collaborating institution followed its own protocols to collect whole blood in K2EDTA tubes. For TCRbeta analysis, collaborator samples were shipped as frozen whole blood, as isolated PBMCs, or as DNA extracted from either sample type. This clone was detected only once. The antigen this receptor binds is unknown. Base quality data are lacking; no much larger clone is found one base away.

This chain joins TRBV7-9 to TRBJ2-7; TRBD1 agrees with 7 junctional bases. Sequencing was performed on peripheral blood. The source of this sequence is a human donor in a cohort sampled during active COVID-19. The nucleotides read TGTGCCAGCAGCTTAGTGACAGGGCCCCACCACGAGCAGTACTTC. This codes for CASSLVTGPHHEQYF.